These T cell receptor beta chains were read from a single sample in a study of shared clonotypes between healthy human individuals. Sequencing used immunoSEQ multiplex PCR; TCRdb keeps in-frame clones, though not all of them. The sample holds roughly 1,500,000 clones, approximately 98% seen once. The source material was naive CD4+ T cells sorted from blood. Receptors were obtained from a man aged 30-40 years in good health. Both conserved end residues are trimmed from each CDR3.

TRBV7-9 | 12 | ASSPSGRANEQY
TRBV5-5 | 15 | ASSLGRDSALLGGYT
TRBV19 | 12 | ASSPTGINQPQH
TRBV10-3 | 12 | AISEGLAAGELF
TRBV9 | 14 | ASSVEPQSTNEKLF
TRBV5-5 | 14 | ASSLLSSGGSYEQY
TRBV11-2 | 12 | ASSPLVSYGGYT
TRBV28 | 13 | ASSLYGGDAYEQY
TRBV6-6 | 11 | AVDRVAGNEQY
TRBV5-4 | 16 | ASSSGNNRGRGYNEQF
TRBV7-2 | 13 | ASRNRGVGYYEQY
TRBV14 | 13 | ASSQGSISGNTIY
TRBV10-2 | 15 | ATPHNVGNGNTGELF
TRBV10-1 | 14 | ASSDTLGRAPYEQY
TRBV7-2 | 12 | ASSLASSAYEQY
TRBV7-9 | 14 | ASSSRDRGSGRTQY
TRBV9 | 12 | ASSVVQNTGELF
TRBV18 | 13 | ASSPRLAGGYEQY
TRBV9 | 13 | ASSARLESYNEQF
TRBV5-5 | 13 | ASSVDPLIPDTQY
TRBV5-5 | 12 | ASSVGLTHYEQY